The source of this T cell receptor beta chain is a study of long-term antiretroviral therapy in people with HIV. General observations from the study: The range of CDR3 lengths in HIV repertoires proved narrower than that found in controls.

Regarding this clone: Its antigen is still unknown.

A v3.0 immunoSEQ assay was performed at survey level. Only in-frame clones appear in the TCRdb table, and some are missing; sequencing was by immunoSEQ multiplex PCR. Seen here are roughly 45,000 clones, under 90% observed once, and the top ten hold 3%. With 2 bases removed from V and 3 bases from J, the gap between germline ends came to 14 bases. This CDR3 contains 15 residues. Germline loops: CDR1 MGHDK, CDR2 SYGVNS. Specimen: unsorted PBMCs, collected 0.8 years after starting antiretroviral therapy. The receptor comes from a woman between 18 and 30 years old with HIV. The V gene is TRBV25-1, the J gene TRBJ2-7; D could derive from TRBD1 or TRBD2 (5 bases each). CDR3 loop: CASSEGGGYFYEQYF. The CDR3, as DNA: TGTGCCAGCAGTGAAGGGGGTGGGTATTTCTACGAGCAGTACTTC.